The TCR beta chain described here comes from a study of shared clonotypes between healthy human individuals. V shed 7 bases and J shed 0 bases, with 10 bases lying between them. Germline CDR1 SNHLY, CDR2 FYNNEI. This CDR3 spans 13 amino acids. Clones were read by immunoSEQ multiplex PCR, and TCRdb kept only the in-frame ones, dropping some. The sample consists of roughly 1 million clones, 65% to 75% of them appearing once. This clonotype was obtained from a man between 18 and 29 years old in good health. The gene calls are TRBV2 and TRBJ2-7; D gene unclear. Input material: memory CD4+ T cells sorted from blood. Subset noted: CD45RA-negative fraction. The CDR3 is CASMTGYSYEQYF. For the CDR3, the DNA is TGTGCCAGCATGACGGGCTACTCCTACGAGCAGTACTTC. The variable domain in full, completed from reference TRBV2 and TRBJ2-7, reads EPEVTQTPSHQVTQMGQEVILRCVPISNHLYFYWYRQILGQKVEFLVSFYNNEISEKSEIFDDQFSVERPDGSNFTLKIRSTKLEDSAMYFCASMTGYSYEQYFGPGTRLTVT.